The TCR beta chain under discussion was sequenced for a study of T cell repertoires in cytomegalovirus infection. Study-wide context: HLA-C-restricted CMV epitopes, recently identified, and well-studied HLA-B-restricted ones were used by the study. Both a matching HLA type and CMV infection were indicated by public TCR beta signatures.

Study conclusions and caveats: Predominance within the ex vivo response was attributable to HLA-C-restricted CMV-specific TCR beta clonotypes. Individuals carrying CMV plus the relevant HLA were identified by cumulative frequency of public TCR beta families.

TCRdb recomputed calls from the reads with MiXCR, one row per CDR3 protein. The sample carries fewer than 650,000 distinct CDR3 sequences, roughly 43% recorded once. Remarks on this clonotype: Its antigen remains unidentified.

This specimen consisted of cultured PBMCs, obtained from culture after CMV antigen stimulation. The TCR originated in a human donor in good health (CMV status not recorded). Some clones in this sample may be carry-over from other donors' samples.

The CDR3 DNA reads as TGTGCCAGCATCCCTTCATATGGGACAGGAACCTACGAGCAGTACTTC. Protein: CASIPSYGTGTYEQYF. V gene TRBV7-2 combines with J gene TRBJ2-7; TRBD1 aligns across 8 bases. J lost 2 bases, V lost 7 bases, and 13 bases had no gene match. The germline V gene encodes CDR1 SGHTA and CDR2 FQGNSA. The CDR3 consists of 16 residues.